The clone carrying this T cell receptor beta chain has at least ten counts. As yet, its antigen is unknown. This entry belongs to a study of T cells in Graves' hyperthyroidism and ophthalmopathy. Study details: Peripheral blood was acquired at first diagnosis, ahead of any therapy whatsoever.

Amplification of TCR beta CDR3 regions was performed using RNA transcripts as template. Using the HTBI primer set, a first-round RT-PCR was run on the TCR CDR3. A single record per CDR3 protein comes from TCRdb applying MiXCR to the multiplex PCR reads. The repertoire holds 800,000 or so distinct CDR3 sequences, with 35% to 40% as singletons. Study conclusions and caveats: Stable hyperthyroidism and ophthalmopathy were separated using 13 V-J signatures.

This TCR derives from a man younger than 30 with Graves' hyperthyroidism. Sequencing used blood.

The CDR3 loop is CSVEARTGTGELFF. CDR3 nucleotides: TGCAGCGTTGAAGCCCGGACAGGCACCGGGGAGCTGTTTTTT. The V call is TRBV29-1, the J call TRBJ2-2; 7 nucleotides align to TRBD1. Germline trimming cut 1 base from V and 4 bases from J; bases unmatched to any gene: 3. The germline V gene encodes CDR1 SQVTM and CDR2 ANQGSEA. There are 14 residues in the CDR3.